This T cell receptor beta chain is from a study of T-cell reconstitution after alpha-beta-depleted transplantation in children. Study-wide results and caveats: After transplant, high TCRbeta diversity at day 60 in some patients arose from surviving recipient T cells and thymic progenitors. Roughly two months post-transplant, alpha-beta T cells reportedly originated from several hundred graft clones that had expanded. At the one-year point after transplant, T-cell counts and TCRbeta diversity were found to come mostly from T cells that had been newly produced.

This clonotype was observed a handful of times. Its antigen is unidentified. For TCRbeta, the library was prepared with unique molecular identifiers. A single record per CDR3 protein comes from TCRdb applying MiXCR to the PCR reads. This table holds hundreds of thousands of distinct CDR3 sequences, approximately 13% found once. The receptor was isolated from a male patient younger than 18 who had a stem cell transplant for acute myeloid leukemia, so the T cells may come from the graft donor. This material consisted of PBMCs, mostly from graft donor cells, taken 360 days after TCRalphabeta/CD19-depleted stem cell transplant.

The CDR3 sequence: CASSPYRDQRYEQYF. The CDR3 DNA reads TGTGCCAGCTCACCGTACCGGGACCAGCGTTACGAGCAGTACTTC. The chain combines TRBV18 with TRBJ2-7, with D perhaps matching TRBD1 or TRBD2 (5 bases each). Trimming cost V 3 bases and J 4 bases, with 16 bases left between them. From germline, CDR1 is KGHSH and CDR2 LQKENI. The CDR3 has 15 residues.